This TCR beta chain is from a study of beta chain features in type 1 diabetes. Points from the study as a whole: The analysis here could not establish whether HLA type shapes TCRB rearrangement. Since sequencing was performed on cDNA, cells with high TCR expression could be over-represented. A moderate, significant TCRB CDR3 shortening appeared in type 1 diabetes across four CD4+ subsets. Lower insertion and higher deletion counts appeared at VDJ junctions in type 1 diabetes patients.

The CDR3 spans 17 residues. Trimming stripped 1 base from V and 2 bases from J, with 14 bases between. Germline V gene data show CDR1 as LGHNA and CDR2 as YNFKEQ. A word on this clone: Its cognate antigen is unknown.

Based on CD45RO/CCR7/CD25/CD127/CD95/CD27, CD4+ regulatory, stem cell-like memory, naive and central memory cells were sorted. The isolated RNA, all of it, was reverse transcribed, so expressed TCRB transcripts were what got sequenced. Produced via immunoSEQ multiplex PCR; TCRdb's table is partial and in-frame only. The sample contains around 690,000 clones, 9.5% to 15% of which appear only once. The V and J genes are TRBV4-2 and TRBJ2-2, with no clear D. The source material was naive CD4+ T cells from blood. The clonotype originates from a man aged 30 to 45 with type 1 diabetes. The CDR3 reads CASSQVPQDLNTGELFF. The CDR3 coding sequence is TGTGCCAGCAGCCAAGTTCCCCAAGACTTAAACACCGGGGAGCTGTTTTTT.